The clone carrying this TCR beta chain appeared many times. The antigen is unknown. This entry is derived from a study of T cells in Graves' hyperthyroidism and ophthalmopathy. Study results and limitations: Stable hyperthyroidism and ophthalmopathy were separated using 13 V-J signatures.

Researchers defined stable Graves' hyperthyroidism as no ophthalmopathy progression within 18 months. Diagnosis relied on clinical symptoms, serum thyroxine and TRAb, thyroid ultrasound and orbital computed tomography. Amplification targeted TCR beta CDR3 regions from RNA transcripts. When the TCR CDR3 underwent first-round RT-PCR, the HTBI primer set was used. TCRdb independently ran MiXCR on the multiplex PCR reads; one entry per CDR3 protein. This repertoire shows about 350,000 distinct CDR3 sequences, approximately 14% found once; its top ten account for under 30%. CDR1 is DFQATT, CDR2 SNEGSKA, per germline (reference sequence). The CDR3 runs 12 residues. The germline V and J ends were trimmed by 5 bases and 5 bases, with 13 bases remaining between them.

The sample taken for sequencing was blood. The origin of this receptor is a woman younger than 45 with Graves' hyperthyroidism. This chain links TRBV20-1 with TRBJ2-7; tentatively, D is TRBD2 (5 bases). The CDR3 region is CSARAAGDEQYF. As DNA, the CDR3 is TGCAGTGCTCGCGCCGCCGGGGACGAGCAGTACTTC.